The 8 T cell receptor beta chains below all came from one sample that was sequenced in a study of regulatory T cells in long-lasting Graves disease. The authors built TCR beta libraries using iRepertoire HTBI primers and Arm-PCR of CDR3 regions. TCRdb reprocessed the multiplex PCR reads via MiXCR and lists one record per CDR3 protein. The sample contains roughly 420,000 distinct CDR3 sequences, approximately 15% of which appear only once. Time point reported: newly diagnosed GD, antithyroid drugs for less than 3 months. Generation of the TCR library employed RNA extracted from PBMCs. The same sample was also used in a study of T cells in Graves' hyperthyroidism and ophthalmopathy.

The sample here was peripheral blood mononuclear cells (PBMCs), taken at new diagnosis, from a patient treated with antithyroid drugs. Source of these receptors: a woman in her forties or fifties with Graves disease.

A single count supports this clonotype. The chain employs TRBV4-1 and TRBJ2-7; 8 nucleotides align to TRBD1. The V and J ends lost 4 bases and 4 bases, in that order; junction bases with no gene match: 9. The CDR3 length is 15 residues. Germline V lookup: CDR1 MGHRA, CDR2 YSYEKL. CDR3 in amino acids: CASSPQGARLYEQYF. The CDR3 region has the DNA TGCGCCAGCAGCCCCCAGGGGGCGAGGCTGTACGAGCAGTACTTC.

At least ten counts were recorded for this clonotype. J is TRBJ2-7 and V is TRBV13; the D gene is possibly TRBD1 (6 bases). The CDR3 runs 16 residues. The V end lost 1 base, the J end lost 2 bases, and 15 bases lay between the germline ends. Germline CDR1 and CDR2: PRHDT and FYEKMQ (reference sequence). The CDR3 DNA sequence: TGTGCCAGCAGCTTAGAAGGAAAGAGGGACACCTACGAGCAGTACTTC. Protein sequence: CASSLEGKRDTYEQYF.

This clonotype showed up many times. This sequence joins TRBV7-2 and TRBJ2-1; no definite D call. The germline V gene encodes CDR1 SGHTA and CDR2 FQGNSA. The CDR3 runs 15 residues. Deletions cut 2 bases from V and 7 bases from J, with 15 bases between. For the CDR3, the DNA is TGTGCCAGCAGCTTAAGAGCGTTTTTCGTGAATGAGCAGTTCTTC. As protein: CASSLRAFFVNEQFF. Looking up the rest from reference TRBV7-2 and TRBJ2-1 gives the full variable domain: GAGVSQSPSNKVTEKGKDVELRCDPISGHTALYWYRQSLGQGLEFLIYFQGNSAPDKSGLPSDRFSAERTGGSVSTLTIQRTQQEDSAVYLCASSLRAFFVNEQFFGPGTRLTVL.

The CDR3 sequence: CASRQQGENTEAFF. DNA of the CDR3: TGTGCCAGCAGGCAGCAGGGGGAGAACACTGAAGCTTTCTTT. The rearrangement joins TRBV25-1 to TRBJ1-1; the match to TRBD1 covers 7 bases. Germline V gene data show CDR1 as MGHDK and CDR2 as SYGVNS. Losses at the gene ends were 6 bases for V and 1 base for J; bases not matched to a gene: 5. The CDR3 consists of 14 residues. Complete variable domain (other parts from reference TRBV25-1 and TRBJ1-1): EADIYQTPRYLVIGTGKKITLECSQTMGHDKMYWYQQDPGMELHLIHYSYGVNSTEKGDLSSESTVSRIRTEHFPLTLESARPSHTSQYLCASRQQGENTEAFFGQGTRLTVV.

The CDR3 bases are TGTGCCAGCAAACAGTTTAGCTCCTACAATGAGCAGTTCTTC. This encodes CASKQFSSYNEQFF. The chain carries TRBV28 and TRBJ2-1, with D hard to call. Trimming removed 7 bases from V and 0 bases from J, with 10 bases in between. The CDR3 sequence is 14 residues long. CDR1 MDHEN and CDR2 SYDVKM come from the germline V gene. The full variable domain, in which reference TRBV28 and TRBJ2-1 provide the parts outside the CDR3, is DVKVTQSSRYLVKRTGEKVFLECVQDMDHENMFWYRQDPGLGLRLIYFSYDVKMKEKGDIPEGYSVSREKKERFSLILESASTNQTSMYLCASKQFSSYNEQFFGPGTRLTVL.

The chain joins TRBV18 to TRBJ1-1; TRBD1 might be the D (5 bases). CDR3 length: 16 amino acids. Trimming cost V 2 bases and J 11 bases, with 24 bases left between them. Germline V gene lookup returns CDR1 KGHSH and CDR2 LQKENI. Written as DNA, the CDR3 is TGTGCCAGCTCACCAAGGGGCCAAATCTCAGAAAGAGGCGCTTTCTTT. Residues: CASSPRGQISERGAFF.

This clonotype was counted at least ten times. The chain has TRBV7-2 and TRBJ2-2, with D possibly TRBD2 on 6 matching bases. V was clipped by 2 bases and J by 2 bases, with 9 bases between them. In germline, CDR1 is SGHTA, CDR2 FQGNSA. The CDR3 loop spans 15 amino acids. The CDR3: CASSLRAGNTGELFF. CDR3 bases: TGTGCCAGCAGCTTAAGGGCGGGAAACACCGGGGAGCTGTTTTTT.

This clonotype was seen at least ten times. The chain uses TRBV2 and TRBJ1-1; 8 bases fit TRBD1. V lost 8 bases and J lost 5; bases outside the gene matches: 4. The germline V gene encodes CDR1 SNHLY and CDR2 FYNNEI. The CDR3 runs to 12 residues. The CDR3 is CASRTGNTEAFF. The CDR3 DNA is TGTGCCAGCCGGACAGGGAATACTGAAGCTTTCTTT.